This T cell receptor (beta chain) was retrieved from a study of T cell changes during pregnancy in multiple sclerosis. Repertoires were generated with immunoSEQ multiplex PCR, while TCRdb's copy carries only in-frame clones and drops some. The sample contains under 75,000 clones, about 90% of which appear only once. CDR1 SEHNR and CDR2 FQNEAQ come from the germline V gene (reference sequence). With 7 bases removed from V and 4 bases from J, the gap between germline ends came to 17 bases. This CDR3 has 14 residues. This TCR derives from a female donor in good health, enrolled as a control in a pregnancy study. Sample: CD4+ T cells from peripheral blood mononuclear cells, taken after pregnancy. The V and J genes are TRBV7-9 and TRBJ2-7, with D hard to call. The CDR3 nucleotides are TGTGCCAGCACCATCGGCAGCGCAAATTACGAGCAGTACTTC. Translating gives CASTIGSANYEQYF. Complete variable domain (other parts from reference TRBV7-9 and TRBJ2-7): DTGVSQNPRHKITKRGQNVTFRCDPISEHNRLYWYRQTLGQGPEFLTYFQNEAQLEKSRLLSDRFSAERPKGSFSTLEIQRTEQGDSAMYLCASTIGSANYEQYFGPGTRLTVT.